This T cell receptor (beta chain) was captured by sequencing in a study of CD8+ T cells in alopecia areata. Study overall: Grafting placed skin from approximately 6-12-month-old C3H/HeJ donors with spontaneous alopecia onto approximately 7-11-week-old female C3H/HeJ mice. Overall study results and limits: More clonal than normal scalp was lesional scalp, particularly alopecia totalis/universalis. Possibly as an HLA-related effect, TCR sharing across patients appeared less clear than in mice. Resident alphabeta T cells of normal skin are also sequenced in scalp samples.

Reverse transcription of extracted RNA yielded cDNA, which provided the sequencing template. Libraries were prepared by immunoSEQ multiplex PCR; TCRdb keeps only in-frame clonotypes and omits some of them. This table holds 200,000 to 300,000 clones with no singletons; the top ten claim about 1.2%. This clone was recorded a few times. The antigen remains unidentified. Gene names refer to mouse genes. With the read ending 4 residues before the CDR3 end, the germline J gene is used to fill in that end. Pooled cutaneous lymph node cells were sorted using CD4, CD8alpha, NKG2D, NKG2ACE and other markers. The germline CDR1 and CDR2 sequences are NSQYPW and LRSPGD (reference sequence). This CDR3 region has 14 residues.

This chain joins TRBV1 and TRBJ2-5; D possibly corresponds to TRBD1 (5 bases). The sequence came from a C3H/HeJ mouse with alopecia areata. Strain haplotype (MHC): H2-k. The source material was CD4+ T cells sorted from a lymph node. This CDR3 is CTCSAPGRKDTQYF. The sequenced CDR3 bases are TGCACCTGCAGTGCCCCAGGGAGGAAGGAC.